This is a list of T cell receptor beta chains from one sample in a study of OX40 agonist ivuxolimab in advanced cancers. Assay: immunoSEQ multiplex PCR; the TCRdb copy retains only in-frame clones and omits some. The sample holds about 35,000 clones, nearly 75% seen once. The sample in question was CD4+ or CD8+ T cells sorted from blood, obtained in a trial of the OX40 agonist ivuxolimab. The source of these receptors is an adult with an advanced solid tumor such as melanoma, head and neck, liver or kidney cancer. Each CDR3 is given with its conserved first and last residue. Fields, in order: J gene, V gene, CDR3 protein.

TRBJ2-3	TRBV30	CAWSPNNRGNTQYF
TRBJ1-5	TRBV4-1	CASSQEMTDSNQPQHF
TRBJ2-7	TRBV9	CASSAYQGYEQYF
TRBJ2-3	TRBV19	CASSNLLARDTQYF
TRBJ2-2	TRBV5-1	CASSASGETGELFF
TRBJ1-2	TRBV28	CASSFSGNYGYTF
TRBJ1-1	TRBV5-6	CASSLDRTEAFF
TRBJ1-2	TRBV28	CASSPLGPSREGYGYTF
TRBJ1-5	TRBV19	CASSIDLRYSNQPQHF
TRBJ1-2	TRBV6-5	CASSWDRGNYGYTF
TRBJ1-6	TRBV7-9	CASSAREGSPLHF
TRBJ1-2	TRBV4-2	CASSQDSGGTAYGYTF
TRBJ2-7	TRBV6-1	CASSSLGRTYEQYF
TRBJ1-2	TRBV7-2	CASSGTGYYGYTF
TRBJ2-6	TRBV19	CASSRTGRFSGANVLTF
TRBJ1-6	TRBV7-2	CASSLQSPFGSYNSPLHF
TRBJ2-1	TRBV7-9	CASSPLINEQFF